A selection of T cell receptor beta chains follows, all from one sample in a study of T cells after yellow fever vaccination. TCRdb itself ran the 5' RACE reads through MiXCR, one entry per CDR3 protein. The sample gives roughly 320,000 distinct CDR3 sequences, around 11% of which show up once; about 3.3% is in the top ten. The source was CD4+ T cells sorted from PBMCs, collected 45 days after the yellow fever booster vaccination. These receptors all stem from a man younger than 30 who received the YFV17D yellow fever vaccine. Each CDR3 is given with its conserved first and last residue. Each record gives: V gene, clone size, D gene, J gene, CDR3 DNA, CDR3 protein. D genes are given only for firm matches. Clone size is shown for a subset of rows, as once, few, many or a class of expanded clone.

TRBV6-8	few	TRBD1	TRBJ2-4	TGTGCCAGCAGCGGGGACAGAGAAAACATTCAGTACTTC	CASSGDRENIQYF
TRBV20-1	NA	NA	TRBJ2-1	TGCAGTGCTAGAAGGGCGGCGAGCTCCTACAATGAGCAGTTCTTC	CSARRAASSYNEQFF
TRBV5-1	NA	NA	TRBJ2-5	TGCGCCAGCAGCCCTCAGGGTAGGGCAGAGACCCAGTACTTC	CASSPQGRAETQYF
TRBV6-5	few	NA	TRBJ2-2	TGTGCCAGCTCCGAGGGGGGGTCCACCGGGGAGCTGTTTTTT	CASSEGGSTGELFF
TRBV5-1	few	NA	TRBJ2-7	TGCGCCAGCAGCCCCTACTCGGATGGTTTCAACGAGCAGTACTTC	CASSPYSDGFNEQYF
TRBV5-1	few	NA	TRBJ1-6	TGCGCCAGCAGTCGGACAGATAATTCACCCCTCCACTTT	CASSRTDNSPLHF
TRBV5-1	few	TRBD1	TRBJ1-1	TGCGCCAGCAGCCATGGGACAGGTGAAGCTTTCTTT	CASSHGTGEAFF
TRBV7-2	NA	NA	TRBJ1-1	TGTGCCAGCAGCTTAGGACCGGGAGAAATCACTGAAGCTTTCTTT	CASSLGPGEITEAFF
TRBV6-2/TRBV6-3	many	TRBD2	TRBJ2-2	TGTGCCAGCATACTAGCGGGGAAATTTAGAACCGGGGAGCTGTTTTTT	CASILAGKFRTGELFF
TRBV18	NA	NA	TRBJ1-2	TGTGCCAGCTCACCCAACAGGGATAACTATGGCTACACCTTC	CASSPNRDNYGYTF
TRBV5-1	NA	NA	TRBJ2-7	TGCGCCAGCAGCCGCATTGGGGACTACGAGCAGTACTTC	CASSRIGDYEQYF
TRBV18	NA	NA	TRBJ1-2	TGTGCCAGCTCACCTCCAGGATATTATGGCTACACCTTC	CASSPPGYYGYTF
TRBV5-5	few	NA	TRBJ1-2	TGTGCCAGCACCCTTCAGGGGACTCCTATCTATGGCTACACCTTC	CASTLQGTPIYGYTF
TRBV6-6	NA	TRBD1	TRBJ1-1	TGTGCCAGCATTAAATCACAGGGGTACACTGAAGCTTTCTTT	CASIKSQGYTEAFF
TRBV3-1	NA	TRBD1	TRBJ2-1	TGTGCCAGCAGCCGAGTAGCCGGGACAGGGGGGGATCGACAGTTCTTC	CASSRVAGTGGDRQFF
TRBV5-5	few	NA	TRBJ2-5	TGTGCCAGCAGCTTGTCAGCTGGACAGTCCCAAGAGACCCAGTACTTC	CASSLSAGQSQETQYF
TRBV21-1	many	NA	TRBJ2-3	TGTGCCAGCAGCAAAGTTCCAGGGAGCACAGATACGCAGTATTTT	CASSKVPGSTDTQYF
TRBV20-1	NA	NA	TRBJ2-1	TGCAGTGCTAGTAAGCGGGTGGATGAGCAGTTCTTC	CSASKRVDEQFF
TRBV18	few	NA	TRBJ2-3	TGTGCCAGCTCACGTGGGACTGATCGCACAGATACGCAGTATTTT	CASSRGTDRTDTQYF
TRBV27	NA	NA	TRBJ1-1	TGTGCCAGCAGTAAGGGGCCGGGACAATTGAACACTGAAGCTTTCTTT	CASSKGPGQLNTEAFF
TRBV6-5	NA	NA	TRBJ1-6	TGTGCCAGCCGATCGCGCGGGGCCAGCTCCTATAATTCACCCCTCCACTTT	CASRSRGASSYNSPLHF
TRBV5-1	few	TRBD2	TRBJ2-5	TGCGCCAGCAGTTCTATCCCCGGGACTAGCGGACTCCAAGAGACCCAGTACTTC	CASSSIPGTSGLQETQYF
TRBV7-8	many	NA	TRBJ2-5	TGTGCCAGCAGCATAGGGACGGGGCGAGAGACCCAGTACTTC	CASSIGTGRETQYF
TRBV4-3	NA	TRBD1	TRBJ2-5	TGCGCCAGCAGCCCAGCTAGGACCAGGGGGCAAGAGACCCAGTACTTC	CASSPARTRGQETQYF
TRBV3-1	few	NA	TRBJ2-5	TGTGCCAGCAGCCGTCGGGGGACGCAAGAGACCCAGTACTTC	CASSRRGTQETQYF
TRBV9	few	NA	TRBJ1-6	TGTGCCAGCAGCGAGCAACCTTATAATTCACCCCTCCACTTT	CASSEQPYNSPLHF